Included here is one T cell receptor beta chain sequence, with context. Its antigen is not known. TCRdb re-called the 5' RACE reads through MiXCR, storing one row per CDR3 protein. The sample has about 240,000 distinct CDR3 sequences; about 10% are singletons. This sample is part of a study of CD8 T cells in ankylosing spondylitis. Overall study findings and caveats: Typical of ankylosing spondylitis blood, it appeared, was a TCR beta motif of eight highly homologous variants.

This receptor was taken from a male donor with ankylosing spondylitis or in good health (not recorded which). The sequencing sample was made of blood, either unsorted or a sorted T cell fraction (not recorded which).

CDR3 DNA sequence: TGTGCTAGTGGTTTGAACCACGCTGAAGCTTTCTTT. This gives the protein CASGLNHAEAFF. The gene calls are TRBV12-5 and TRBJ1-1; D gene unclear. This CDR3 has 12 amino acids. The ends were cut back, 2 bases at V and 6 bases at J, with 7 bases in the middle. CDR1 LGHNT and CDR2 FRNRAP come from the germline V gene.